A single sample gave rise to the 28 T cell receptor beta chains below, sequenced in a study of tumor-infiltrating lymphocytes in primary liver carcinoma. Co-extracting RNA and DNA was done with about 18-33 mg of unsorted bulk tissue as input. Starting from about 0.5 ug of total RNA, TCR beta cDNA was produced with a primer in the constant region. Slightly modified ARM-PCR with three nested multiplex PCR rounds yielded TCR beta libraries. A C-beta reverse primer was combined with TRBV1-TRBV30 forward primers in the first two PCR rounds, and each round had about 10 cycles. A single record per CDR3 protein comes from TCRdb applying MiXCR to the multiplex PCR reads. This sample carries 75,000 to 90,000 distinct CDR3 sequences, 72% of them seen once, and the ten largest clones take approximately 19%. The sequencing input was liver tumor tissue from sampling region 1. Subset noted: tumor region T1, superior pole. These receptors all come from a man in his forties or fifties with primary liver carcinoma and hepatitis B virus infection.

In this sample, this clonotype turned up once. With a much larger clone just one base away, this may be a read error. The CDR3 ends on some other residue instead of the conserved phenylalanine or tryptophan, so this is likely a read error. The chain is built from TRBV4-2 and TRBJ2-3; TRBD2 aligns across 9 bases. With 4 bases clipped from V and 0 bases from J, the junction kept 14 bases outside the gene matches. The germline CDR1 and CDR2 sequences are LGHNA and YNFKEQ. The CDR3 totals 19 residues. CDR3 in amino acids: CASSLTWGAGGFSTDTQYL. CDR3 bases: TGTGCCAGCAGCCTCACTTGGGGGGCGGGAGGGTTTAGCACAGATACGCAGTATCTT.

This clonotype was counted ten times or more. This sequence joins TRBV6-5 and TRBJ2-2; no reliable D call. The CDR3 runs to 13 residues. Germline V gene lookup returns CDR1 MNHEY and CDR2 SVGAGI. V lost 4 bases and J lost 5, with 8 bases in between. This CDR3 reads CASSWDRTGELFF. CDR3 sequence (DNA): TGTGCCAGCAGTTGGGATAGGACCGGGGAGCTGTTTTTT.

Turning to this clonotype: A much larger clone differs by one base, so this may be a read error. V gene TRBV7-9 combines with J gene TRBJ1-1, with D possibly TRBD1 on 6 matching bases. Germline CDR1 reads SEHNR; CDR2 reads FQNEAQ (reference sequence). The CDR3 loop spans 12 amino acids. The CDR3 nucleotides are TGTGTCAGCTCGGGGGGGCACACTGAAGCTTTCTTT. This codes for CVSSGGHTEAFF.

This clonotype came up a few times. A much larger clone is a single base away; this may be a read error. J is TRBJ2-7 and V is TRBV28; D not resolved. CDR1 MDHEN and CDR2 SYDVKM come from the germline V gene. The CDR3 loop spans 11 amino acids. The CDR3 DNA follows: TGTGCCAGCAGTGATAACTACGGGCAGTACTTC. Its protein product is CASSDNYGQYF.

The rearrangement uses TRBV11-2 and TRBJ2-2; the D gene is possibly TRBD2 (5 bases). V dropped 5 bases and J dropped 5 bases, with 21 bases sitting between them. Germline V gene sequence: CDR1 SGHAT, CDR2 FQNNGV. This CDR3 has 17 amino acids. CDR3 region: CASSLVRRYPGTGELFF. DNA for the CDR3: TGTGCCAGCAGCCTAGTTCGGAGGTACCCTGGGACCGGGGAGCTGTTTTTT.

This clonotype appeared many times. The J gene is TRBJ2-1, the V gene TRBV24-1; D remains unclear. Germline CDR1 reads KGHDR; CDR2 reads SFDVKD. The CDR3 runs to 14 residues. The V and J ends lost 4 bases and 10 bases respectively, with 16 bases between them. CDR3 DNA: TGTGCCACCAGTGACTTAGTTGGGATCGGGGAGCAGTTCTTC. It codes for CATSDLVGIGEQFF.

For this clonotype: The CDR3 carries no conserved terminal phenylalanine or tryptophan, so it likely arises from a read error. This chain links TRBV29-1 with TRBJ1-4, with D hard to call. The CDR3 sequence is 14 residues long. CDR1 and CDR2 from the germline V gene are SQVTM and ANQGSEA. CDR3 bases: TGCAGCCTTGAAGGTTCAGGAGGTAATGAAAAACTGTTTTGT. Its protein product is CSLEGSGGNEKLFC.

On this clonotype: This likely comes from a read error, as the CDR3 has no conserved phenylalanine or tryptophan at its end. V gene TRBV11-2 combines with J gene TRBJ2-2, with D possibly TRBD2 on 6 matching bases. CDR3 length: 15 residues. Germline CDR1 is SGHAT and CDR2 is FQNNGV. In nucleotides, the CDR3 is TGTGCCAGCCTCCTACCGGGAGTGTACACCGGGGAACTGTTTTCT. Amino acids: CASLLPGVYTGELFS.

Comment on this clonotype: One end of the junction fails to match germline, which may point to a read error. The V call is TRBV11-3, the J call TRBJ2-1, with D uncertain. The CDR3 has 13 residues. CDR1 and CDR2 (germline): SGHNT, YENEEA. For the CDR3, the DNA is TGTACCAGCAGCCCCCTTGACAAGGGCGAGCAGTTCTTC. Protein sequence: CTSSPLDKGEQFF.

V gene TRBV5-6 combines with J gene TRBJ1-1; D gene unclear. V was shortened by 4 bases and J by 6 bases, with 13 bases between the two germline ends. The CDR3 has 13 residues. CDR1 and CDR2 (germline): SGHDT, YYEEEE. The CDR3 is CASSPRDFAEAFF. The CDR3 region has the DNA TGTGCCAGCAGCCCACGAGATTTCGCTGAAGCTTTCTTT.

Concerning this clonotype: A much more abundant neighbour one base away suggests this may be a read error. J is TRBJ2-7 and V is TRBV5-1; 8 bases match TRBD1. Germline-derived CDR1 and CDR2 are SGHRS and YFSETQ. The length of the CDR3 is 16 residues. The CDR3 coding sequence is TGCGACAGCAGCTTGGCCCCGGGACAGGTATCCTACGAGCAGTACTTC. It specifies CDSSLAPGQVSYEQYF.

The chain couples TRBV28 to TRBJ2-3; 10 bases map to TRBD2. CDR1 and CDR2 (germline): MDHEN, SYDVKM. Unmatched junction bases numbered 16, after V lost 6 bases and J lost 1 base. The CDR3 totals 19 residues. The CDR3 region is CASRLYPGRSGRGTDTQYF. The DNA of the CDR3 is TGTGCCAGCAGACTATACCCAGGTCGCAGCGGGAGGGGCACAGATACGCAGTATTTT. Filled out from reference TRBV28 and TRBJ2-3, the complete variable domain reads DVKVTQSSRYLVKRTGEKVFLECVQDMDHENMFWYRQDPGLGLRLIYFSYDVKMKEKGDIPEGYSVSREKKERFSLILESASTNQTSMYLCASRLYPGRSGRGTDTQYFGPGTRLTVL.

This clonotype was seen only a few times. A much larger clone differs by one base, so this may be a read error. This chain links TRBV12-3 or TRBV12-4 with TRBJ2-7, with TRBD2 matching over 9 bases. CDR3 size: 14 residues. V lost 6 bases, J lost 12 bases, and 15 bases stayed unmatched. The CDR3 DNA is TGTGCCAGCAGCGAAACGGTTAGCGGGGGCTTAGGGTACTTC. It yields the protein CASSETVSGGLGYF.

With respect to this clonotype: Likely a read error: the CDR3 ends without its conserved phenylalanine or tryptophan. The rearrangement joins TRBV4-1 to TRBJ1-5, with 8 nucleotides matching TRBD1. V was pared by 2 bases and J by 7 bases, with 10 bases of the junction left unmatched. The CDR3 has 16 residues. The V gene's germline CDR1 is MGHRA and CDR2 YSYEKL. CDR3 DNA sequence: TGCGCCAGCAGCCAATACACGGACAGGGTCGGCCAGCCCCAGCATTCT. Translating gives CASSQYTDRVGQPQHS.

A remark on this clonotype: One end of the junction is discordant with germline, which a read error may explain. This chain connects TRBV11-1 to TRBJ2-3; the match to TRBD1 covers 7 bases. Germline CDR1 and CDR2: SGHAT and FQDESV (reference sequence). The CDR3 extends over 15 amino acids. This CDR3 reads CVSILGRGHVDTQYF. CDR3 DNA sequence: TGTGTCAGCATCTTAGGAAGGGGGCACGTGGATACGCAGTATTTT.

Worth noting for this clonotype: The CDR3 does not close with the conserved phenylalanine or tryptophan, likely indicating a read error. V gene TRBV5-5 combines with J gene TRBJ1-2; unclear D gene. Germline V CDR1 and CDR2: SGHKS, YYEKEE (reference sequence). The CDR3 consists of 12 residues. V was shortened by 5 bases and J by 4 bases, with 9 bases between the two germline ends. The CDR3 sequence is CASRETTYGYTL. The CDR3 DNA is TGTGCCAGCAGAGAGACAACCTATGGCTACACCCTA.

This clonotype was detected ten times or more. CDR3 in DNA: TGTGCCAGCAGTGAAAGTCTAGAGACCCAGTACTTC. This encodes CASSESLETQYF. V usage is TRBV25-1 and J usage is TRBJ2-5; no clear D. This CDR3 contains 12 residues. CDR1 and CDR2 (germline): MGHDK, SYGVNS. Trimming took 2 bases from V and 4 from J, leaving 5 bases between them.

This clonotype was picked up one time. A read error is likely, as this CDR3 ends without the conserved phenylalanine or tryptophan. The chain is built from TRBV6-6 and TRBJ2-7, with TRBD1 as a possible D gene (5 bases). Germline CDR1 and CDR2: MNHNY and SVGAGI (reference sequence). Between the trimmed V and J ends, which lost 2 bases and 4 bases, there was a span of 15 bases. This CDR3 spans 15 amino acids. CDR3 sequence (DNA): TGTGCCAGCAGTTACAACCAAGGGGCCGGATACGAGCAGTACCTC. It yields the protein CASSYNQGAGYEQYL.

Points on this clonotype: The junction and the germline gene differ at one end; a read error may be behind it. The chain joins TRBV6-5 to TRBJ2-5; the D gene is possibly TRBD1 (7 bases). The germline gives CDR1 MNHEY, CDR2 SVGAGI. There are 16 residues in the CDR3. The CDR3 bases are TGTCCCAGCAGTTCCCGTACGGAGGGGGCCGGAGAGACACAGTACTTC. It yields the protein CPSSSRTEGAGETQYF.

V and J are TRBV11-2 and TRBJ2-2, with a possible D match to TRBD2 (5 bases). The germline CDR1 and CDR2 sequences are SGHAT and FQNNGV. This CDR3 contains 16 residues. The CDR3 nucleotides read TGTGCTGGCAGCTTAGTGGCGCTAGCAGGAACCGGGGAGCTGTTTTTT. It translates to CAGSLVALAGTGELFF. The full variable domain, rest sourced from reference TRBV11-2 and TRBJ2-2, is EAGVAQSPRYKIIEKRQSVAFWCNPISGHATLYWYQQILGQGPKLLIQFQNNGVVDDSQLPKDRFSAERLKGVDSTLKIQPAKLEDSAVYLCAGSLVALAGTGELFFGEGSRLTVL.

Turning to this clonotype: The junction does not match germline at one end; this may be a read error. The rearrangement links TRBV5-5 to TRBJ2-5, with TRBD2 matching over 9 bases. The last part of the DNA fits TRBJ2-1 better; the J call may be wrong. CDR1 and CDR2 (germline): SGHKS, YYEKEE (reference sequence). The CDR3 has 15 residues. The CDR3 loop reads CASSLLGLAEETQFF. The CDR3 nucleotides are TGTGCTAGCAGCTTGTTGGGACTAGCAGAAGAGACCCAGTTCTTC.

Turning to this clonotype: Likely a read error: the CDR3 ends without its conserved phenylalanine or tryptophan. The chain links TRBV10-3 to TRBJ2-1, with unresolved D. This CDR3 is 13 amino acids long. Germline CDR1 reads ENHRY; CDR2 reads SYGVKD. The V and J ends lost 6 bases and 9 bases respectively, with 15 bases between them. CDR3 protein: CAIRSLIIGEQFL. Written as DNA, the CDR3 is TGTGCCATCAGGAGCCTTATAATTGGTGAGCAGTTCTTA.

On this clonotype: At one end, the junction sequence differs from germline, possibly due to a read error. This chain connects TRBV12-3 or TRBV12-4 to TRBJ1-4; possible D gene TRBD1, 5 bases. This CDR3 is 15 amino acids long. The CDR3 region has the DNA TGTGCCAGCAGCCTACTCGGGACGGATAATAAAAAACTGTTGTTT. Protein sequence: CASSLLGTDNKKLLF.

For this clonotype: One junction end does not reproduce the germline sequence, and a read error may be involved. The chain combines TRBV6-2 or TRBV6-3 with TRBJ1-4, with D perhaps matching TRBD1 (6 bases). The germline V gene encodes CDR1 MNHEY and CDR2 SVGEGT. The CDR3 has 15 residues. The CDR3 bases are TGTGTCAGCAGCTTCGACACCAGGGGATTTGAAAAACTGTTTTTT. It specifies CVSSFDTRGFEKLFF.

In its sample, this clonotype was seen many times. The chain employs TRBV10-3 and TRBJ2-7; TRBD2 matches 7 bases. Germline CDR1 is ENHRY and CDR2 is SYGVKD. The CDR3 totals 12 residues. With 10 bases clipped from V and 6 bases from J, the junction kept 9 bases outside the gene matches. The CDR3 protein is CANRREAGEQYF. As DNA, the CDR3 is TGTGCCAACAGACGGGAGGCCGGCGAGCAGTACTTC.

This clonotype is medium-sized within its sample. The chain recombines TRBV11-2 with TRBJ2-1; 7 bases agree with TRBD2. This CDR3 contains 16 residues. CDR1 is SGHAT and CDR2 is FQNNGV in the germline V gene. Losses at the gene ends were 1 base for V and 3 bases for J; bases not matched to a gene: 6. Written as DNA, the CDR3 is TGTGCCAGCAGCTTAGGCTGGACTAGGGACTACAATGAGCAGTTCTTC. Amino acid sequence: CASSLGWTRDYNEQFF.

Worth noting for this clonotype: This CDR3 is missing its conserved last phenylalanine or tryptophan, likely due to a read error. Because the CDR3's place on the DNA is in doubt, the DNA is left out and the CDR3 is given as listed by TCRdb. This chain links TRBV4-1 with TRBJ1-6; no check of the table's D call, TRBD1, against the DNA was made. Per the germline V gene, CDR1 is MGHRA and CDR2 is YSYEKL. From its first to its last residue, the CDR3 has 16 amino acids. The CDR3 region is CASSQGTGGRGSPLHI.

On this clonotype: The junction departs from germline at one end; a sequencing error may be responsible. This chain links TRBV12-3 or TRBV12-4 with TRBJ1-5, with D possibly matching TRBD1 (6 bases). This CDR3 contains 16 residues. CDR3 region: CASRGRGAGSNQPPHF. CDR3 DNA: TGTGCCAGCAGGGGGAGGGGGGCAGGGAGCAATCAGCCCCCGCATTTT.